Shown below are 26 T cell receptor beta chains from a single sample sequenced in a study of preoperative IRX-2 immunotherapy in early breast cancer. Treatment described: preoperative locoregional IRX-2 cytokine immunotherapy. Clones were sequenced by immunoSEQ multiplex PCR, and TCRdb holds only the in-frame ones, with some missing. The profile shows roughly 62,000 clones, approximately 95% of them singletons. Sample acquisition took place from a patient treated with IRX-2 immunotherapy. The receptors derive from a human donor with breast cancer.

J is TRBJ2-1 and V is TRBV5-4; 7 bases align to TRBD2. The CDR3 has 17 amino acids. V dropped 4 bases and J dropped 3; count of bases not matched to a gene: 13. CDR1 is SGHNT and CDR2 is YYREEE in the germline V gene (reference sequence). CDR3 in DNA: TGTGCCAGCAGCGAGAACACCGGGACTATACTCTACAATGAGCAGTTCTTC. This codes for CASSENTGTILYNEQFF.

This sequence joins TRBV6-1 and TRBJ2-7, with D possibly TRBD2 on 6 matching bases. Per the germline V gene, CDR1 is MNHNS and CDR2 is SASEGT. The CDR3 contains 13 residues. The V end lost 1 base, the J end lost 3 bases, and 7 bases lay between the germline ends. The CDR3 nucleotides read TGTGCCAGCAGTGAAGGACTAGTCTACGAGCAGTACTTC. Protein sequence: CASSEGLVYEQYF.

V usage is TRBV6-5 and J usage is TRBJ1-4, with unresolved D. With 6 bases removed from V and 5 bases from J, the gap between germline ends came to 4 bases. CDR3 length equals 11 residues. Germline CDR1 reads MNHEY; CDR2 reads SVGAGI. CDR3 sequence reads: CASRSNEKLFF. The CDR3 DNA is TGTGCCAGCAGATCGAATGAAAAACTGTTTTTT.

The chain couples TRBV5-4 to TRBJ2-7, with unresolved D. The CDR3 sequence is 14 residues long. Trimming took off 4 bases at V and 4 bases at J, with 15 bases between the two ends. Germline values: CDR1 SGHNT, CDR2 YYREEE (reference sequence). CDR3 nucleotides: TGTGCCAGCAGCCCCAGCCCCCTCCCTTACGAGCAGTACTTC. Protein sequence: CASSPSPLPYEQYF. Using reference TRBV5-4 and TRBJ2-7 for the parts outside the CDR3, the full variable domain is ETGVTQSPTHLIKTRGQQVTLRCSSQSGHNTVSWYQQALGQGPQFIFQYYREEENGRGNFPPRFSGLQFPNYSSELNVNALELDDSALYLCASSPSPLPYEQYFGPGTRLTVT.

V is TRBV6-4 and J is TRBJ2-5; TRBD2 agrees at 12 bases. Judging by the DNA end, TRBJ2-7 fits better; the J call may be wrong. Germline loops: CDR1 MRHNA, CDR2 SNTAGT. The CDR3 runs to 15 residues. CDR3 nucleotide sequence: TGTGCCAGCAGGGAGACTAGCGGGAGTATCTACGAGCAGTACTTC. It yields the protein CASRETSGSIYEQYF.

This sequence joins TRBV6-5 and TRBJ1-4; D remains unclear. Per the germline V gene, CDR1 is MNHEY and CDR2 is SVGAGI. Trimming cost V 2 bases and J 2 bases, with 9 bases left between them. This CDR3 is 15 amino acids long. The DNA for the CDR3 is TGTGCCAGCAGTTACACCGGCTCCACTAATGAAAAACTGTTTTTT. This sequence encodes CASSYTGSTNEKLFF.

V and J are TRBV7-2 and TRBJ1-2; the D gene is possibly TRBD1 (5 bases). Germline CDR1 SGHTA, CDR2 FQGNSA. The CDR3 consists of 18 residues. Trimming shortened V by 1 base and J by 4 bases, and 22 bases separated the two germline ends. As DNA, the CDR3 is TGTGCCAGCAGCTTAGAAGGCCTGGGTCAGGGTGGGAGCTATGGCTACACCTTC. Its protein product is CASSLEGLGQGGSYGYTF.

The CDR3 loop is CASSPDRVYSPLHF. The CDR3 coding sequence is TGTGCCAGCAGCCCGGACAGGGTTTATTCACCCCTCCACTTT. The J gene is TRBJ1-6, the V gene TRBV6-5; 8 bases align to TRBD1. The CDR3 sequence is 14 residues long. The germline V gene encodes CDR1 MNHEY and CDR2 SVGAGI. Trimming cost V 6 bases and J 8 bases; bases outside gene matches: 6.

J is TRBJ2-7 and V is TRBV6-5; D is perhaps TRBD1 (5 bases). With 1 base removed from V and 4 bases from J, the gap between germline ends came to 11 bases. Germline V gives CDR1 MNHEY, CDR2 SVGAGI. The CDR3 loop spans 14 amino acids. CDR3 in amino acids: CASSYYPQGYEQYF. The CDR3 nucleotides read TGTGCCAGCAGTTACTATCCGCAGGGTTACGAGCAGTACTTC.

This clone was recorded only once. The CDR3 region is CAWSQDSGETQYF. The CDR3, as DNA: TGTGCCTGGAGTCAGGACTCAGGAGAGACCCAGTACTTC. The chain joins TRBV30 to TRBJ2-5; TRBD2 is a possible D gene (5 bases). There are 13 residues in the CDR3. CDR1 and CDR2 from the germline V gene are GTSNPN and SVGIG (reference sequence). V lost 2 bases and J lost 4, with 11 bases in between. Full variable domain (outside the CDR3, taken from reference TRBV30 and TRBJ2-5): SQTIHQWPATLVQPVGSPLSLECTVEGTSNPNLYWYRQAAGRGLQLLFYSVGIGQISSEVPQNLSASRPQDRQFILSSKKLLLSDSGFYLCAWSQDSGETQYFGPGTRLLVL.

The chain combines TRBV7-2 with TRBJ1-2; TRBD1 matches 9 bases. J was trimmed by 2 bases and V by 4 bases; bases with no gene match: 2. Germline V gives CDR1 SGHTA, CDR2 FQGNSA. The CDR3 runs 14 residues. CDR3 nucleotide sequence: TGTGCCAGCAGCTCTGGGACAGGGAACTATGGCTACACCTTC. The encoded protein is CASSSGTGNYGYTF.

This chain uses TRBV28 with TRBJ2-1; D possibly matches TRBD1 or TRBD2 (6 bases each). The CDR3 loop spans 18 amino acids. The V end lost 4 bases, the J end lost 7 bases, and 26 bases lay between the germline ends. The germline CDR1 and CDR2 sequences are MDHEN and SYDVKM. The CDR3 DNA reads TGTGCCAGCAGTTCGGATCGGGGGCGCGGTCCGTCCAGTAATGAGCAGTTCTTC. Translation gives CASSSDRGRGPSSNEQFF.

Details on this clone: One end of the junction varies from germline; a read error may be responsible. This chain links TRBV5-4 with TRBJ2-7; TRBD2 matches 7 bases. Germline V gives CDR1 SGHNT, CDR2 YYREEE (reference sequence). CDR3 length equals 12 residues. This CDR3 is CASSLAPGLKFF. CDR3 DNA: TGTGCCAGCAGCTTGGCACCGGGACTAAAATTCTTC.

The chain links TRBV11-2 to TRBJ1-3, with a tentative D call TRBD1 (6 bases). Germline values: CDR1 SGHAT, CDR2 FQNNGV. The CDR3 totals 15 residues. Trimming removed 5 bases from V and 4 bases from J, with 15 bases in between. CDR3 region: CASSDFRGLGNTIYF. The CDR3 DNA reads TGTGCCAGCAGCGACTTCAGGGGCCTCGGAAACACCATATATTTT.

This sequence joins TRBV6-5 and TRBJ1-5; maybe TRBD1 (6 bases). This CDR3 is built from 13 residues. Trimming removed 9 bases at V and 9 bases at J, with 18 bases between. Germline V gene lookup returns CDR1 MNHEY and CDR2 SVGAGI. The CDR3 DNA reads as TGTGCCAGTGCTCGGGGGCATGATGGGCCCCAGCATTTT. Translation: CASARGHDGPQHF.

This clone has only one observation. The chain recombines TRBV28 with TRBJ1-2; D remains ambiguous. The CDR3 has 12 amino acids. The V gene's germline CDR1 is MDHEN and CDR2 SYDVKM. V dropped 6 bases and J dropped 2 bases, with 7 bases sitting between them. The CDR3 region has the DNA TGTGCCAGCAGCCCCGGCAACTATGGCTACACCTTC. Its translation is CASSPGNYGYTF.

CDR3 nucleotides: TGTGCCAGCTTTCCCCCCCAGGGGGGAGGCGAAAAACTGTTTTTT. This encodes CASFPPQGGGEKLFF. V usage is TRBV28 and J usage is TRBJ1-4, with 7 bases aligning to TRBD1. The V gene's germline CDR1 is MDHEN and CDR2 SYDVKM. V trimming: 8 bases; J trimming: 8 bases; junction bases outside the gene matches: 14. The CDR3 covers 15 residues.

The genes are TRBV7-9 and TRBJ1-2, with TRBD1 matching 7 bases. CDR3 length: 17 residues. With 7 bases clipped from V and 4 bases from J, the junction kept 18 bases outside the gene matches. Germline assignment: CDR1 SEHNR and CDR2 FQNEAQ (reference sequence). CDR3 coding DNA: TGTGCCAGCAACCGACAGGGAGGGATGATTTTTGGCTATGGCTACACCTTC. Its translation: CASNRQGGMIFGYGYTF.

In its sample, this clone was seen a few times. The chain carries TRBV29-1 and TRBJ2-2; 9 bases map to TRBD1. V lost 6 bases, J lost 6 bases, and 11 bases stayed unmatched. Germline-derived CDR1 and CDR2 are SQVTM and ANQGSEA. The CDR3 is 15 amino acids. CDR3 loop: CSVPAGTGFAGELFF. CDR3 in DNA: TGCAGCGTACCGGCCGGGACAGGGTTCGCCGGGGAGCTGTTTTTT.

CDR3: CASSDKRVSTDTQYF. The DNA of the CDR3 is TGTGCCAGCAGTGACAAGCGGGTTAGCACAGATACGCAGTATTTT. This chain joins TRBV2 and TRBJ2-3; tentatively, D is TRBD2 (6 bases). Per germline, CDR1 SNHLY and CDR2 FYNNEI. The length of the CDR3 is 15 residues. V was shortened by 3 bases and J by 0 bases, with 10 bases between the two germline ends.

The chain carries TRBV14 and TRBJ2-1; D possibly matches TRBD1 or TRBD2 (7 bases each). Trimming took 4 bases from V and 9 from J, leaving 22 bases between them. The CDR3 consists of 16 residues. The germline CDR1 and CDR2 sequences are SGHDN and FVKESK. The CDR3 DNA reads as TGTGCCAGCAGCCGATGGGACAGCGGGGTGGAGCGTGAGCAGTTCTTC. Amino acids: CASSRWDSGVEREQFF.

The chain combines TRBV5-1 with TRBJ1-3; the match to TRBD1 covers 11 bases. The ends lost 2 bases at V and 6 bases at J; junction bases unmatched: 10. The germline gives CDR1 SGHRS, CDR2 YFSETQ. The CDR3 loop spans 17 amino acids. DNA for the CDR3: TGCGCCAGCAGCTTCGGGACAGGGGGTAGCAACGCAAACACCATATATTTT. Translated: CASSFGTGGSNANTIYF. The variable domain in full, completed from reference TRBV5-1 and TRBJ1-3, reads KAGVTQTPRYLIKTRGQQVTLSCSPISGHRSVSWYQQTPGQGLQFLFEYFSETQRNKGNFPGRFSGRQFSNSRSEMNVSTLELGDSALYLCASSFGTGGSNANTIYFGEGSWLTVV.

The V call is TRBV19, the J call TRBJ1-4; 8 bases line up with TRBD1. CDR1 is LNHDA and CDR2 is SQIVND in the germline V gene (reference sequence). Trimming at V came to 6 bases and at J to 3 bases, leaving 6 bases not matched to a gene. The CDR3 runs 15 residues. The CDR3 DNA follows: TGTGCCAGTAGGGACAGGGTAACAGCTAATGAAAAACTGTTTTTT. This encodes CASRDRVTANEKLFF.

This chain uses TRBV6-5 with TRBJ1-1; 8 bases map to TRBD1. V was pared by 2 bases and J by 1 base, with 6 bases of the junction left unmatched. There are 16 residues in the CDR3. Germline lookup yields CDR1 MNHEY and CDR2 SVGAGI. CDR3: CASSYGAGGKNTEAFF. CDR3 DNA sequence: TGTGCCAGCAGTTACGGGGCAGGGGGCAAGAACACTGAAGCTTTCTTT.

The chain employs TRBV18 and TRBJ2-3; D remains ambiguous. The V end was cut by 0 bases, the J end by 2 bases, with 12 bases between. This CDR3 comprises 16 residues. Germline V gives CDR1 KGHSH, CDR2 LQKENI. The CDR3 DNA reads TGTGCCAGCTCACCACCCTCCGGGCGAACCACAGATACGCAGTATTTT. Protein: CASSPPSGRTTDTQYF. Full variable domain (rest looked up from reference TRBV18 and TRBJ2-3): NAGVMQNPRHLVRRRGQEARLRCSPMKGHSHVYWYRQLPEEGLKFMVYLQKENIIDESGMPKERFSAEFPKEGPSILRIQQVVRGDSAAYFCASSPPSGRTTDTQYFGPGTRLTVL.

This chain uses TRBV28 with TRBJ2-7; 12 bases are shared with TRBD2. The V gene's germline CDR1 is MDHEN and CDR2 SYDVKM. J lost 4 bases, V lost 3 bases, and 4 bases had no gene match. The CDR3 runs 15 residues. The CDR3, as DNA: TGTGCCAGCAGTTTGAGAGGACTAGCGGGGTACGAGCAGTACTTC. This codes for CASSLRGLAGYEQYF.